One sample yielded the 15 T cell receptor beta chains listed below, sequenced in a study of monozygotic twins with cystic fibrosis. Only in-frame clones appear in the TCRdb table, and some are missing; sequencing was by immunoSEQ multiplex PCR. Of 25,000 to 30,000 clones listed, 90% are singletons. Sequencing was done on a sample of blood. The source of these receptors is a girl aged 2-10 years with cystic fibrosis.

This chain joins TRBV29-1 and TRBJ1-2, with D possibly being TRBD1 (6 bases). With 7 bases removed from V and 5 bases from J, the gap between germline ends came to 20 bases. The CDR3 totals 14 residues. Germline V gene lookup returns CDR1 SQVTM and CDR2 ANQGSEA. CDR3 region: CSGLIGGEVYGYTF. The CDR3 DNA reads as TGCAGCGGTTTAATCGGGGGCGAGGTGTATGGCTACACCTTC.

This chain joins TRBV12-5 and TRBJ1-2, with D unresolved. This CDR3 contains 13 residues. Deletions cut 2 bases from V and 8 bases from J, with 12 bases between. CDR1 and CDR2 (germline): LGHNT, FRNRAP. The CDR3 sequence is CASGLSGIPGYTF. In DNA, the CDR3 is TGTGCTAGTGGTTTGTCGGGAATACCCGGCTACACCTTC.

This chain uses TRBV27 with TRBJ2-3; D is undetermined. Deletions cut 3 bases from V and 1 base from J, with 5 bases between. Germline lookup yields CDR1 MNHEY and CDR2 SMNVEV (reference sequence). CDR3 size: 13 residues. CDR3 loop: CASSFRGTDTQYF. In DNA form, the CDR3 reads TGTGCCAGCAGTTTTAGGGGCACAGATACGCAGTATTTT.

The V and J genes are TRBV19 and TRBJ1-6; TRBD1 is a possible D gene (5 bases). This CDR3 is 11 amino acids long. Deletions cut 8 bases from V and 14 bases from J, with 13 bases between. The germline V gene has CDR1 LNHDA and CDR2 SQIVND (reference sequence). DNA for the CDR3: TGTGCCAGTCGGTGGGGCGCGTCCCTCCACTTT. Translating gives CASRWGASLHF.

V gene TRBV7-9 combines with J gene TRBJ2-2, with 8 bases lining up with TRBD1. CDR1 and CDR2 from the germline V gene are SEHNR and FQNEAQ (reference sequence). The V and J ends lost 3 bases and 4 bases, in that order; junction bases with no gene match: 4. The CDR3 has 15 residues. Here the CDR3 reads CASSLDRVGTGELFF. The CDR3 bases are TGTGCCAGCAGCTTGGACAGGGTTGGCACCGGGGAGCTGTTTTTT. The entire variable domain, with the rest obtained from reference TRBV7-9 and TRBJ2-2, is as follows: DTGVSQNPRHKITKRGQNVTFRCDPISEHNRLYWYRQTLGQGPEFLTYFQNEAQLEKSRLLSDRFSAERPKGSFSTLEIQRTEQGDSAMYLCASSLDRVGTGELFFGEGSRLTVL.

The chain combines TRBV5-1 with TRBJ2-4; TRBD1 matches at 7 bases. The CDR3 contains 19 residues. CDR1 and CDR2 (germline): SGHRS, YFSETQ. Unmatched junction bases numbered 16, after V lost 1 base and J lost 3 bases. In DNA form, the CDR3 reads TGCGCCAGCAGCTTGCGGCTTACCCTAGACAGGGTGGGCAAAAACATTCAGTACTTC. This encodes CASSLRLTLDRVGKNIQYF.

The V call is TRBV7-9, the J call TRBJ2-1; TRBD2 agrees at 8 bases. Germline CDR1 and CDR2: SEHNR and FQNEAQ (reference sequence). The V gene end was trimmed by 7 bases and the J gene end by 6 bases; junction bases not matched to a gene: 5. This CDR3 comprises 13 residues. CDR3 sequence reads: CASMGRGANEQFF. In nucleotides, the CDR3 is TGTGCCAGCATGGGGCGGGGGGCCAATGAGCAGTTCTTC.

V and J are TRBV4-3 and TRBJ2-7; maybe TRBD2 (6 bases). From germline, CDR1 is LGHNA and CDR2 YSLEER. Trimming pared 1 base from V and 5 bases from J, leaving 18 bases between. This CDR3 spans 16 amino acids. The CDR3 DNA reads as TGCGCCAGCAGCCAAGTCCCTAGCCTGGGCGGGAACGAGCAGTACTTC. It translates to CASSQVPSLGGNEQYF.

The chain employs TRBV5-1 and TRBJ2-7; 12 positions match TRBD2. CDR1 SGHRS and CDR2 YFSETQ come from the germline V gene. Germline trimming cut 5 bases from V and 3 bases from J; bases unmatched to any gene: 6. This CDR3 comprises 15 residues. The CDR3 nucleotides read TGCGCCAGCAGGCCGACTAGCGGGGGTCACTACGAGCAGTACTTC. Its protein product is CASRPTSGGHYEQYF.

This clone was seen only once. The chain employs TRBV6-5 and TRBJ2-1; no definite D call. Germline V gives CDR1 MNHEY, CDR2 SVGAGI. Deletions cut 2 bases from V and 3 bases from J, with 2 bases between. The CDR3 runs to 12 residues. Here the CDR3 DNA reads TGTGCCAGCAGTTACGGCTACAATGAGCAGTTCTTC. Its translation is CASSYGYNEQFF.

The gene calls are TRBV7-9 and TRBJ2-4, with 10 positions matching TRBD2. Germline V lookup: CDR1 SEHNR, CDR2 FQNEAQ (reference sequence). The CDR3 contains 16 residues. With 5 bases clipped from V and 4 bases from J, the junction kept 8 bases outside the gene matches. CDR3 amino acids: CASSLPLAGEKNIQYF. The CDR3 nucleotides are TGTGCCAGCAGCCTCCCCCTAGCGGGGGAGAAAAACATTCAGTACTTC.

The chain recombines TRBV7-6 with TRBJ1-1; D unclear. The CDR3 covers 13 residues. Trimming cost V 1 base and J 1 base, with 4 bases left between them. From germline, CDR1 is SGHVS and CDR2 FNYEAQ. The CDR3 DNA reads as TGTGCCAGCAGCTTAGGGACGAACACTGAAGCTTTCTTT. Its protein is CASSLGTNTEAFF.

The DNA of the CDR3 is TGTGCCTGGAGTCACAGGGGGTGGGCGGAAAAACTGTTTTTT. Translation gives CAWSHRGWAEKLFF. This chain uses TRBV30 with TRBJ1-4; 8 bases align to TRBD1. Trimming cost V 2 bases and J 8 bases; bases outside gene matches: 7. There are 14 residues in the CDR3. In germline, CDR1 is GTSNPN, CDR2 SVGIG (reference sequence).

The chain joins TRBV6-5 to TRBJ1-6, with D unresolved. The ends were cut back, 0 bases at V and 14 bases at J, with 14 bases in the middle. The CDR3 contains 14 residues. Germline V CDR1 and CDR2: MNHEY, SVGAGI. This chain's CDR3 is CASSYSRLGRSLHF. CDR3 sequence (DNA): TGTGCCAGCAGTTACTCCCGACTAGGCAGATCCCTCCACTTT.

This chain links TRBV30 with TRBJ1-3; D is perhaps TRBD1 (6 bases). Germline CDR1 reads GTSNPN; CDR2 reads SVGIG (reference sequence). V was cut by 1 base and J by 0 bases, with 22 bases left in between. This CDR3 spans 19 amino acids. CDR3 sequence reads: CAWSAPSGHPMSSGNTIYF. The CDR3 nucleotides read TGTGCCTGGAGTGCCCCATCGGGACATCCAATGAGCTCTGGAAACACCATATATTTT.